Here is one T cell receptor beta chain with its context. The specificity of this receptor is unknown. No much larger clonotype is one base removed from it; base qualities were not supplied. This entry belongs to a study of blood T cell repertoires in COVID-19 (TCRdb year 2020). At the level of the whole study: The collaborator samples originated in the United States, Italy and Spain and spanned the acute and convalescent phases of COVID-19. Where available, HLA class I and class II types were obtained from metadata supplied by the sample provider rather than from assay-based typing. The samples were drawn from the first 160 participants of the ongoing ImmuneRACE study and from more than 1,000 subjects provided by 6 global collaborators. Subjects who had been exposed to COVID-19, were actively infected with it, or had recovered from it provided the deeply sampled blood TCRbeta repertoires that made up the dataset. Sample metadata almost always included a de-identified subject ID, COVID-19 status, age in years and sex. The prospective study material was composed of cDNA or gDNA derived from T cells, B-cell-depleted T cells, or PBMCs. The repertoires were released in a freely available public database meant as a resource for research on the immune response to SARS-CoV-2. Points the paper makes about the study in general: The amount of clinical and demographic metadata varied by source and participant and was provided uncurated.

The collaborating institutions used their own protocols to collect whole blood in K2EDTA tubes. Collaborator samples were shipped for TCRbeta analysis as frozen whole blood, isolated PBMCs, or DNA extracted from either sample type. TCRbeta CDR3 regions were amplified from genomic DNA using the immunoSEQ Assay, a bias-controlled multiplex PCR. Per the authors' processing: The number of nucleated cells in each sample was estimated by amplification of reference gene primers within the assay. Sequence reads were collapsed and filtered to measure the absolute abundance of every unique TCRbeta CDR3 rearrangement. For each sample, productive Simpson clonality was calculated as the square root of Simpson's diversity index over productive rearrangements. As stored in TCRdb, this immuneACCESS dataset retains in-frame rearrangements with V and J assigned. A fraction of the clones does not appear; measured against another copy, unresolved V genes explain less than half of the discrepancy, and the remainder lacks a known reason. The D gene and trimming were derived from the DNA, and the V and J assignments and clone size from that table. The sample table lists approximately 110,000 clones, roughly nine tenths of them with a count of one. The ten most abundant clones make up 4% to 5.5% of the sample.

The clonotype originates from a man aged 35-49 years with acute or convalescent COVID-19. The material sequenced was peripheral blood.

Read as DNA, the sequence is TGCGCCAGCCACCCGGGAGGGGGTGAGCAGTTCTTC. Its amino acids are CASHPGGGEQFF. The sequence joins TRBV23-1 to TRBJ2-1; 8 of the junction bases match TRBD2. TRBV23-1 is an ORF, and what it does is uncertain. Counted from cysteine to phenylalanine, this CDR3 has 12 amino acids. Of all the DNA, just the CDR3 is kept, 36 bases in frame from base 1. The junction shows trimming of 8 bases on V and 9 bases on J, and the gene matches do not reach 6 bases of it.